The T cell receptor (beta chain) under discussion was sequenced for a study of blood T cell repertoires in COVID-19. Turning to the study itself: The United States, Italy and Spain supplied acute and convalescent COVID-19 samples.

Germline V gives CDR1 SSHAT, CDR2 FNYEAQ (reference sequence). Trimming left V 1 base short and J 0 bases short, with 15 bases between. CDR3 length equals 17 residues. The protocol was immunoSEQ multiplex PCR, while the TCRdb copy is restricted to in-frame clones and leaves out a portion. The table includes hundreds of thousands of clones, over 80% detected once. The clonotype comes from a young woman who had recovered from COVID-19. J is TRBJ1-1 and V is TRBV7-7; perhaps TRBD1 as D (6 bases). Source material: PBMCs or T cells enriched from blood (not recorded which). The CDR3 here is CASSLGTPRGVNTEAFF. The CDR3 DNA reads TGTGCCAGCAGCTTAGGGACACCCAGGGGAGTGAACACTGAAGCTTTCTTT.